Here is one TCR beta chain with its context. Here immunoSEQ multiplex PCR was the method, and the copy in TCRdb shows in-frame clones only, minus some. The sample includes some 140,000 clones, about 81% of them seen just once. The record originates from a study of blood T cell repertoires in COVID-19. Looking at the study overall: The study drew acute and convalescent COVID-19 samples from the United States, Italy and Spain.

The CDR3 length is 15 residues. The sample taken for sequencing was PBMCs or T cells enriched from blood (not recorded which). This sequence joins TRBV21-1 and TRBJ2-3; the table calls TRBD2, which could not be checked here. TRBV21-1 is classified as a pseudogene. The TCR comes from a man between 35 and 55 years old with acute COVID-19. The CDR3 sequence is CASRVAGGWADTQYF. CDR3 nucleotide sequence: TGTGCCAGCAGGGTAGCGGGAGGTTGGGCAGATACGCAGTATTTT.